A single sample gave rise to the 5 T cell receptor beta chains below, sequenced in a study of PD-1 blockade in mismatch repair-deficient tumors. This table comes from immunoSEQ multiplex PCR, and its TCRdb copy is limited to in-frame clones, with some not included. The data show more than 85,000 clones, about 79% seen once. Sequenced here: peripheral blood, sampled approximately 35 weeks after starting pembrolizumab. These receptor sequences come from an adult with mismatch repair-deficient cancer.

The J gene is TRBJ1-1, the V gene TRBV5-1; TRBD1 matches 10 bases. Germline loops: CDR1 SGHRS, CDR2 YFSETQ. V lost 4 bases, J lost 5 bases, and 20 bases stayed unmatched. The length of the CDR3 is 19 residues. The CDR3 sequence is CASSQERQGASPLWTEAFF. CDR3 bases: TGCGCCAGCAGCCAAGAGAGACAGGGGGCTTCCCCCCTGTGGACTGAAGCTTTCTTT.

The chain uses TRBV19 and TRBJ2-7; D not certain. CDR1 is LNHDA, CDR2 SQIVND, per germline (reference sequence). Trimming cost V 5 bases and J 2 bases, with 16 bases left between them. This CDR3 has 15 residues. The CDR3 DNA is TGTGCCAGTAGTCTTTTTACCGGGCAGACCTACGAGCAGTACTTC. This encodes CASSLFTGQTYEQYF.

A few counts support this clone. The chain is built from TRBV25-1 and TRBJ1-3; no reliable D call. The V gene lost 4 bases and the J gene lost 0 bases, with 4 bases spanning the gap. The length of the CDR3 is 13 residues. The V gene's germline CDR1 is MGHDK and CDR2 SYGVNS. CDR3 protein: CASSGYSGNTIYF. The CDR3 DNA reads TGTGCCAGCAGTGGGTACTCTGGAAACACCATATATTTT.

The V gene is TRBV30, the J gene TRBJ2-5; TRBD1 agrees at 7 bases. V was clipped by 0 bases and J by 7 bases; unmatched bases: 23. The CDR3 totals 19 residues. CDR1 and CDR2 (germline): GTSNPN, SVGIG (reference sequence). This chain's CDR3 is CAWSVVRSTGKWVPGTQYF. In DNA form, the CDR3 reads TGTGCCTGGAGTGTCGTTCGTTCGACAGGGAAATGGGTTCCGGGGACCCAGTACTTC.

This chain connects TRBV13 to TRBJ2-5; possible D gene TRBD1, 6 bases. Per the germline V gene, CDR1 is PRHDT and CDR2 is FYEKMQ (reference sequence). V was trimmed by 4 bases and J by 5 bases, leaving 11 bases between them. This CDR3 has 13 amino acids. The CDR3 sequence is CASSYRVQETQYF. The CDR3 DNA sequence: TGTGCCAGCAGCTACAGGGTCCAGGAGACCCAGTACTTC.